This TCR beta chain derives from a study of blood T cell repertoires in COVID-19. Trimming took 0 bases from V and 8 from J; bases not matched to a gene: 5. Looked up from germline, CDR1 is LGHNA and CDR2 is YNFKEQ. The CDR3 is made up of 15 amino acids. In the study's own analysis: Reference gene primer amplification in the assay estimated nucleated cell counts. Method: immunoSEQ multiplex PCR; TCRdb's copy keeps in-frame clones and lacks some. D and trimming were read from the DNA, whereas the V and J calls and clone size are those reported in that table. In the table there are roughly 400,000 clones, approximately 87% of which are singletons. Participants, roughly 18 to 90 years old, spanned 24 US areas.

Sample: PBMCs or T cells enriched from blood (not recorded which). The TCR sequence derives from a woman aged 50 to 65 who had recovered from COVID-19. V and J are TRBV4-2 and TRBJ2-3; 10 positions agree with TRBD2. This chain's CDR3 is CASSQESGGGSTQYF. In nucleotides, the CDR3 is TGTGCCAGCAGCCAAGAAAGCGGGGGGGGCTCTACGCAGTATTTT.